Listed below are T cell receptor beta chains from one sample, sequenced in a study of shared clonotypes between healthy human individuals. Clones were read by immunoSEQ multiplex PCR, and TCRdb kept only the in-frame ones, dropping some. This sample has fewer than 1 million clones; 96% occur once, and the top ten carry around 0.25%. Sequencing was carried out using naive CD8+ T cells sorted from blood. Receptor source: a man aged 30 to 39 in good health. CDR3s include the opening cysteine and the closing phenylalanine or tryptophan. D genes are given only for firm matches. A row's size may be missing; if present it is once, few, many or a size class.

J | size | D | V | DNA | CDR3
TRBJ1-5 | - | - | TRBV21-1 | TGTGCCAGCAGCCCCTCCGGGACAACCTCTAGCAATCAGCCCCAGCATTTT | CASSPSGTTSSNQPQHF
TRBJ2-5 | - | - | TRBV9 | TGTGCCAGCAGCGTTGGCGGGGAGCAAGAGACCCAGTACTTC | CASSVGGEQETQYF
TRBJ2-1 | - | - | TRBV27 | TGTGCCAGCAGTTTATTCACAGGATATGAGCAGTTCTTC | CASSLFTGYEQFF
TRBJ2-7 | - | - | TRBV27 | TGTGCCAGCGGACTTTACGAGCAGTACTTC | CASGLYEQYF
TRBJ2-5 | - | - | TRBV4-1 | TGCGCCAGCAGCCCCACCCACGGAGAGACCCAGTACTTC | CASSPTHGETQYF
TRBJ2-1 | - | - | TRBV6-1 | TGTGCCAGCAGTGTGCCGGACAATGAGCAGTTCTTC | CASSVPDNEQFF
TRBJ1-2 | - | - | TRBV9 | TGTGCCAGCAGCGTAGTGTCCGGTGGCTACACCTTC | CASSVVSGGYTF
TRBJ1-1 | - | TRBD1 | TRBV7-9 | TGTGCCAGCAGCTCCCCAAATTGGGGGACAGGGACGAACACTGAAGCTTTCTTT | CASSSPNWGTGTNTEAFF
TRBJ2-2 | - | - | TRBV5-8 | TGTGCCAGCAGCTCGCTAGGGAACACCGGGGAGCTGTTTTTT | CASSSLGNTGELFF
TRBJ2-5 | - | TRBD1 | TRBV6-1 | TGTGCCAGCAGTGAGGGGGGGACAGGGCTCCAAGAGACCCAGTACTTC | CASSEGGTGLQETQYF
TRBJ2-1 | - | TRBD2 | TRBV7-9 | TGTGCCAGCAGCCCGCCGGGAGGTTTCCAAAGTTCCTACAATGAGCAGTTCTTC | CASSPPGGFQSSYNEQFF
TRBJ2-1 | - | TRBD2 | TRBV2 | TGTGCCAGCAGGGGACTAGCGACCCGAGGGGAGGATGAGCAGTTCTTC | CASRGLATRGEDEQFF
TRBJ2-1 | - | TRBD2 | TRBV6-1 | TGTGCCAGCGGATCTAGCGGGAGCGACAATGAGCAGTTCTTC | CASGSSGSDNEQFF
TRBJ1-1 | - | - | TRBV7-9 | TGTGCCAGCAGCCGCGGGGGGTGGAACACTGAAGCTTTCTTT | CASSRGGWNTEAFF
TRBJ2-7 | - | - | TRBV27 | TGTGCCAGCCGAGGTGCGAGGACGGGGGGCTATGGGTACGAGCAGTACTTC | CASRGARTGGYGYEQYF
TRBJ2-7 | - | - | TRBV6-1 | TGTGCCAGCAGCGCCAGGGGATCCCACGAGCAGTACTTC | CASSARGSHEQYF
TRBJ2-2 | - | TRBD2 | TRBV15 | TGTGCCACCAGCGGTTTGACTAGCGGGAGGGTCTATACCGGGGAGCTGTTTTTT | CATSGLTSGRVYTGELFF
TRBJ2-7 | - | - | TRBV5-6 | TGTGCCAGCAGCTTCTGGAGAGGCGAGCAGTACTTC | CASSFWRGEQYF
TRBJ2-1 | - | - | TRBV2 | TGTGCCAGCCCGCAGCCACGAAGAGGGAATGAGCAGTTCTTC | CASPQPRRGNEQFF
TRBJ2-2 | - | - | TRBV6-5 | TGTGCCAGCACTGGCGGACCGAACACCGGGGAGCTGTTTTTT | CASTGGPNTGELFF
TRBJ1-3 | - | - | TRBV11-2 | TGTGCCAGCAGCTTAGACGGGTGGGCCTACTCTGGAAACACCATATATTTT | CASSLDGWAYSGNTIYF
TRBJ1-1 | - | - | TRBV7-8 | TGTGCCAGCAGTCACCCCCTCGTGACGGGGGGCAATGAAGCTTTCTTT | CASSHPLVTGGNEAFF
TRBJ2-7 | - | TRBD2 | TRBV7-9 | TGTGCCAGCAGCTTTGAACTAGCGAAGCAGTACTTC | CASSFELAKQYF
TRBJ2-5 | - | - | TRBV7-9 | TGTGCCAGCAGCCCCCCCGGGGGCCAAGAGACCCAGTACTTC | CASSPPGGQETQYF
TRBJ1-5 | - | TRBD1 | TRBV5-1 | TGCGCCAGCAGCTCCGGGACAGGGGGCAATCAGCCCCAGCATTTT | CASSSGTGGNQPQHF
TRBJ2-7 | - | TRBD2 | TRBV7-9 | TGTGCCAGCAGCTCAAGACTAGCGGGCTCTTCCCTTACCTACGAGCAGTACTTC | CASSSRLAGSSLTYEQYF
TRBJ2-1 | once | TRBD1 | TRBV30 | TGTGCCTGGACCCTCGGGACAGCTGACTCCTACAATGAGCAGTTCTTC | CAWTLGTADSYNEQFF
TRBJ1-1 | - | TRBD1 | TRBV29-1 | TGCAGCGTTGAAGATTCGGACAGGGTAGATGAAGCTTTCTTT | CSVEDSDRVDEAFF
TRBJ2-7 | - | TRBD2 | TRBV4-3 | TGCGCCAGCAGCCACGTTACCACTGGGACTAGCGGGGGAACTTACGAGCAGTACTTC | CASSHVTTGTSGGTYEQYF
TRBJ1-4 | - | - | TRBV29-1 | TGCAGCGTTGAAGATGCTATGGAGAAAGGAAAACTGTTTTTT | CSVEDAMEKGKLFF
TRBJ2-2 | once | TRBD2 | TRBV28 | TGTGCCAGCAGTTACACGGGACTAGCGGGAGAGAGCCACACCGGGGAGCTGTTTTTT | CASSYTGLAGESHTGELFF
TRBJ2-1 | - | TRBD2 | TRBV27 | TGTGCCAGCAGCCGGACTAGCGAGAGCTCCTACAATGAGCAGTTCTTC | CASSRTSESSYNEQFF
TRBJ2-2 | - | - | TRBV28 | TGTGCCAGCAGTTTATTTATCTCGAACACCGGGGAGCTGTTTTTT | CASSLFISNTGELFF
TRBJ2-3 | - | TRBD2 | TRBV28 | TGTGCCAGCAGTTCCCTAACTAGCGGAATCACAGATACGCAGTATTTT | CASSSLTSGITDTQYF
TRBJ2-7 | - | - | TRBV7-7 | TGTGCTAGCAGCTTAGATCAGGGTAGCTACGAGCAGTACTTC | CASSLDQGSYEQYF
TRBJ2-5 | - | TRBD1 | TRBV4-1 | TGCGCCAGCAGCCAAAGGGACAGAGAAGAGACCCAGTACTTC | CASSQRDREETQYF
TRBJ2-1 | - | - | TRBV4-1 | TGCGCCAGCAGCCAAGATGGTCATGAGCAGTTCTTC | CASSQDGHEQFF
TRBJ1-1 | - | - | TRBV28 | TGTGCCAGCAGAACGGGAGTGCTTGAAGCTTTCTTT | CASRTGVLEAFF
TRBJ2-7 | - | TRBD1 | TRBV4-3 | TGCGCCAGCAGCCGAGACAGGGTTAACTACGAGCAGTACTTC | CASSRDRVNYEQYF
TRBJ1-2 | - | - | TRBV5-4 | TGTGCCAGCAGCTTAAGCCTGGGCGGGCGGGGCTACACCTTC | CASSLSLGGRGYTF
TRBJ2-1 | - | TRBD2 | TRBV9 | TGTGCCAGCAGCGCTAGCGGGACCGCCTACAATGAGCAGTTCTTC | CASSASGTAYNEQFF
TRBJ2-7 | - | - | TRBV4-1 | TGCGCCAGCAGCCAAGAACCCGGACAGACCTCCTACGAGCAGTACTTC | CASSQEPGQTSYEQYF
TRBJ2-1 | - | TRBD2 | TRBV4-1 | TGCGCCAGCAGCCAAGAGGGGACTAGCGGGCACAATGAGCAGTTCTTC | CASSQEGTSGHNEQFF
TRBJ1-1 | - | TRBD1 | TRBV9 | TGTGCCACAGGGGACAGGCCAGACTCGAACACTGAAGCTTTCTTT | CATGDRPDSNTEAFF
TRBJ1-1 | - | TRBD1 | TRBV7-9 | TGTGCCAGCAGCCCACAGGGGTCCACTGAAGCTTTCTTT | CASSPQGSTEAFF
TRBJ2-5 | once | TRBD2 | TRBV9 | TGTGCCAGCAGCGTAGGACTAGCGGGACTCCAAGAGACCCAGTACTTC | CASSVGLAGLQETQYF
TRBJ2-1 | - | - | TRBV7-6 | TGTGCCAGCAGGGCTCAGGGTTACAATGAGCAGTTCTTC | CASRAQGYNEQFF
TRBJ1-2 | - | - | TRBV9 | TGTGCCAGCAGCGTTCGGGCCTATGGCTACACCTTC | CASSVRAYGYTF
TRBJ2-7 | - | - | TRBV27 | TGTGCCAGCGCAATACAGGGAGTCGACTCCTACGAGCAGTACTTC | CASAIQGVDSYEQYF
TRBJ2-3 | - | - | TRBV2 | TGTGCCAGCATGGGGGGGCTCACAGATACGCAGTATTTT | CASMGGLTDTQYF
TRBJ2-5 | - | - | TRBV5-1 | TGCGCCACCCAGGTCACGGGGGTCGGGGAGACCCAGTACTTC | CATQVTGVGETQYF